These 26 T cell receptor beta chains came from one sample sequenced in a study of tumor-infiltrating lymphocytes in localized non-small cell lung cancer. The assay was immunoSEQ multiplex PCR, and TCRdb's table has in-frame clones only and misses some. This table holds 9,500 to 10,000 clones, around 80% found once. Material: lung tumor tissue. These receptors originate from a human donor with non-small cell lung cancer.

This clone was seen only a few times. J is TRBJ2-7 and V is TRBV11-2; D may correspond to TRBD1 or TRBD2 (5 bases each). This CDR3 is 15 amino acids long. The germline V gene has CDR1 SGHAT and CDR2 FQNNGV. The germline V and J ends were trimmed by 1 base and 0 bases, with 10 bases remaining between them. The DNA of the CDR3 is TGTGCCAGCAGCTTAGCCTTCGGGGCCTCCTACGAGCAGTACTTC. Its protein is CASSLAFGASYEQYF.

The gene calls are TRBV28 and TRBJ1-2, with TRBD1 as a possible D gene (6 bases). Germline V lookup: CDR1 MDHEN, CDR2 SYDVKM. This CDR3 has 15 amino acids. V was pared by 3 bases and J by 4 bases, with 15 bases between. CDR3 region: CASSLSHRAAYGYTF. The CDR3 DNA reads as TGTGCCAGCAGTTTGTCTCACAGGGCGGCCTATGGCTACACCTTC.

The chain is built from TRBV4-1 and TRBJ2-7; TRBD1 might be the D (5 bases). Per germline, CDR1 MGHRA and CDR2 YSYEKL. The CDR3 loop spans 12 amino acids. Trimming removed 1 base at V and 7 bases at J, with 8 bases between. CDR3 DNA: TGCGCCAGCAGCCAAGCAGGGTTAGAGCAGTACTTC. Protein: CASSQAGLEQYF.

The chain couples TRBV6-1 to TRBJ2-5, with 9 bases identical to TRBD2. The V and J ends lost 1 base and 1 base, in that order; junction bases with no gene match: 16. The CDR3 is made up of 20 amino acids. Germline values: CDR1 MNHNS, CDR2 SASEGT. CDR3 coding DNA: TGTGCCAGCAGTGAAGTAGGGGTCGAGGGGACTAGCCCGCTCCAAGAGACCCAGTACTTC. It codes for CASSEVGVEGTSPLQETQYF.

CDR3 residues: CASRARWNTEAFF. The CDR3 DNA reads TGTGCCAGCAGGGCCAGGTGGAACACTGAAGCTTTCTTT. This chain uses TRBV7-3 with TRBJ1-1; D not resolved. Trimming pared 6 bases from V and 1 base from J, leaving 9 bases between. CDR1 and CDR2 from the germline V gene are SGHTA and FQGTGA. The CDR3 spans 13 residues.

The chain has TRBV19 and TRBJ2-7; D tentatively fits TRBD1 or TRBD2 (6 bases each). CDR3 size: 18 residues. Trimming pared 2 bases from V and 0 bases from J, leaving 20 bases between. From germline, CDR1 is LNHDA and CDR2 SQIVND (reference sequence). CDR3 sequence reads: CASSIRTGGGTNSYEQYF. CDR3 nucleotides: TGTGCCAGTAGTATACGGACTGGGGGCGGGACGAACTCCTACGAGCAGTACTTC.

The V and J genes are TRBV11-3 and TRBJ2-2; 8 bases align to TRBD2. Looked up from germline, CDR1 is SGHNT and CDR2 is YENEEA. Trimming cost V 1 base and J 4 bases; bases outside gene matches: 2. This CDR3 is built from 15 residues. CDR3: CASSLGGRPTGELFF. The CDR3 bases are TGTGCCAGCAGCTTAGGCGGGAGGCCCACCGGGGAGCTGTTTTTT.

This clone has more than one count but fewer than ten. The chain carries TRBV19 and TRBJ2-7, with 9 bases matching TRBD2. Germline CDR1 reads LNHDA; CDR2 reads SQIVND (reference sequence). V shed 2 bases and J 2 bases; nucleotides not matched to a gene: 4. The CDR3 loop spans 15 amino acids. The CDR3 here is CASSISAGGTYEQYF. CDR3 sequence (DNA): TGTGCCAGTAGTATATCGGCGGGGGGGACCTACGAGCAGTACTTC.

The chain recombines TRBV6-5 with TRBJ1-3, with D unresolved. Germline CDR1 MNHEY, CDR2 SVGAGI. The V end was cut by 2 bases, the J end by 1 base, with 9 bases between. CDR3 size: 15 residues. CDR3 sequence (DNA): TGTGCCAGCAGTTACCTTCCGGTGTCTGGAAACACCATATATTTT. It codes for CASSYLPVSGNTIYF.

This clone has only a few counts. V usage is TRBV5-1 and J usage is TRBJ2-5; 12 bases are a match to TRBD2. V lost 4 bases to trimming and J lost 4 bases; unmatched junction nucleotides: 5. The germline CDR1 and CDR2 sequences are SGHRS and YFSETQ. This CDR3 is built from 15 residues. The CDR3 region has the DNA TGCGCCAGCAGCACGACTAGCGGGAGTTTAGAGACCCAGTACTTC. It specifies CASSTTSGSLETQYF.

V and J are TRBV20-1 and TRBJ2-1, with D unresolved. CDR1 and CDR2 (germline): DFQATT, SNEGSKA (reference sequence). V lost 4 bases and J 4 bases, leaving 5 bases between the germline ends. The CDR3 contains 11 residues. The CDR3 is CSATKYNEQFF. In DNA form, the CDR3 reads TGCAGTGCTACCAAATACAATGAGCAGTTCTTC.

This clone appeared a few times. The V call is TRBV29-1, the J call TRBJ1-1, with 7 positions matching TRBD1. The CDR3 length is 14 residues. Germline trimming cut 5 bases from V and 2 bases from J; bases unmatched to any gene: 8. Germline V gene lookup returns CDR1 SQVTM and CDR2 ANQGSEA. The chain's CDR3 is CSVQPPGGNTEAFF. The CDR3 nucleotides read TGCAGCGTTCAACCCCCAGGGGGAAACACTGAAGCTTTCTTT.

This sequence joins TRBV9 and TRBJ2-1; 8 nucleotides match TRBD2. With 3 bases clipped from V and 4 bases from J, the junction kept 15 bases outside the gene matches. Germline V CDR1 and CDR2: SGDLS, YYNGEE. This CDR3 is 18 amino acids long. The CDR3 protein is CASSANVVSGRTYNEQFF. The CDR3 bases are TGTGCCAGCAGCGCGAATGTTGTGAGCGGGAGAACGTACAATGAGCAGTTCTTC.

The chain couples TRBV5-1 to TRBJ2-2; D is uncertain. V was trimmed by 5 bases and J by 0 bases, leaving 8 bases between them. CDR3 length: 14 residues. Germline V gene sequence: CDR1 SGHRS, CDR2 YFSETQ. The CDR3 loop reads CASRWIANTGELFF. The CDR3 nucleotides are TGCGCCAGCAGGTGGATCGCGAACACCGGGGAGCTGTTTTTT.

The rearrangement uses TRBV18 and TRBJ2-1, with TRBD1 identical over 9 bases. The CDR3 has 13 amino acids. Germline V gene lookup returns CDR1 KGHSH and CDR2 LQKENI. The ends lost 6 bases at V and 9 bases at J; junction bases unmatched: 6. As DNA, the CDR3 is TGTGCCAGCTCCCGGACAGGGGAGGGTGAGCAGTTCTTC. Translating gives CASSRTGEGEQFF.

This chain uses TRBV18 with TRBJ2-7, with D uncertain. The CDR3 covers 14 residues. V gave up 1 base and J gave up 2 bases, with 9 bases separating them. Germline CDR1 reads KGHSH; CDR2 reads LQKENI. Here the CDR3 reads CASSPRKDTYEQYF. CDR3 sequence (DNA): TGTGCCAGCTCACCACGGAAGGATACCTACGAGCAGTACTTC.

The rearrangement links TRBV19 to TRBJ1-1; D is uncertain. The CDR3 loop spans 12 amino acids. Germline V gene data show CDR1 as LNHDA and CDR2 as SQIVND (reference sequence). Trimming cost V 11 bases and J 6 bases, with 16 bases left between them. Written as DNA, the CDR3 is TGTGCCGCCGGGTTCCGGGCCGCTGAAGCTTTCTTT. The encoded protein is CAAGFRAAEAFF.

For this clone: A read error may produce the germline difference seen at one junction end. This rearrangement joins TRBV5-8 to TRBJ1-5, with D perhaps TRBD1 (5 bases). Looked up from germline, CDR1 is SGHTS and CDR2 is YDEGEE. The CDR3 consists of 14 residues. The CDR3 is CASRLAGTNQPQHF. The CDR3 DNA reads TGTGCCAGCAGGTTGGCAGGGACGAATCAGCCCCAGCATTTT.

The J gene is TRBJ1-6, the V gene TRBV18; D might be TRBD1 (5 bases). The CDR3 has 17 amino acids. V was trimmed by 5 bases and J by 7 bases, leaving 21 bases between them. Germline V gives CDR1 KGHSH, CDR2 LQKENI. The CDR3 coding sequence is TGTGCCAGCTCAAGAAATGGCAGGGAGGGACCGAATTCACCCCTCCACTTT. This sequence encodes CASSRNGREGPNSPLHF.

This clone was observed a few times. The chain recombines TRBV10-2 with TRBJ2-7, with 8 bases fitting TRBD1. Trimming at V came to 6 bases and at J to 0 bases, leaving 10 bases not matched to a gene. Germline loops: CDR1 WSHSY, CDR2 SAAADI. The CDR3 runs to 16 residues. CDR3 DNA: TGCGCCAGCAGCGAACAGGGACAGGACTTCTCCTACGAGCAGTACTTC. Its translation: CASSEQGQDFSYEQYF.

This chain connects TRBV7-2 to TRBJ2-1; TRBD1 matches 11 bases. This CDR3 region has 15 residues. In germline, CDR1 is SGHTA, CDR2 FQGNSA. V was pared by 5 bases and J by 6 bases, with 6 bases of the junction left unmatched. The CDR3 nucleotides read TGTGCCAGCAGCCCGAGGACAGGGGGCTTCAATGAGCAGTTCTTC. Translating it yields CASSPRTGGFNEQFF.

The rearrangement links TRBV12-1 to TRBJ2-6; the DNA was not compared with TRBD2, the D call given in the table. TRBV12-1 is assigned pseudogene status. This CDR3 has 17 residues. CDR3 residues: CASSFGRWSSGANVLTF. The CDR3 coding sequence is TGTGCCAGCAGCTTTGGGCGGTGGAGCTCTGGGGCCAACGTCCTGACTTTC.

The chain couples TRBV28 to TRBJ2-7; D is undetermined. Trimming removed 7 bases at V and 0 bases at J, with 13 bases between. The CDR3 is 14 residues long. Germline CDR1 and CDR2: MDHEN and SYDVKM. The CDR3 region has the DNA TGTGCCAGCACCCTCGGCAGGAGCTCCTACGAGCAGTACTTC. Protein sequence: CASTLGRSSYEQYF.

In its sample, this clone is medium-sized. The chain links TRBV19 to TRBJ2-1; 9 positions match TRBD1. Trimming at V came to 11 bases and at J to 4 bases, leaving 9 bases not matched to a gene. The CDR3 contains 14 residues. The germline V gene has CDR1 LNHDA and CDR2 SQIVND (reference sequence). For the CDR3, the DNA is TGTGCCTGCTCAACAGGGGGCGCATACAATGAGCAGTTCTTC. Its translation: CACSTGGAYNEQFF.

The chain uses TRBV6-5 and TRBJ1-5, with TRBD1 matching over 8 bases. The CDR3 loop spans 16 amino acids. In germline, CDR1 is MNHEY, CDR2 SVGAGI. Germline trimming cut 4 bases from V and 1 base from J; bases unmatched to any gene: 6. The CDR3 is CASSFTWTGSNQPQHF. The CDR3 DNA follows: TGTGCCAGCAGTTTCACTTGGACAGGGAGCAATCAGCCCCAGCATTTT.

This clone has only a few counts. The J gene is TRBJ1-4, the V gene TRBV7-9; 9 positions match TRBD1. Germline CDR1 SEHNR, CDR2 FQNEAQ (reference sequence). The J segment lost 8 bases and the V segment lost 5 bases, leaving 12 bases of the junction unmatched. The CDR3 is 16 residues long. DNA for the CDR3: TGTGCCAGCAGCGGACGGACAGGGGCTATAGGGGAAAAACTGTTTTTT. Its protein is CASSGRTGAIGEKLFF.